This T cell receptor beta chain was captured in a study of T-cell reconstitution after alpha-beta-depleted transplantation in children. The study's findings and limits: The origin of alpha-beta T cells about two months after transplant was reportedly several hundred expanded graft clones. T-cell counts and diversity were attributed mostly to newly produced T cells one year after transplant.

Unique molecular identifiers were incorporated when the TCRbeta library was constructed. Via MiXCR, TCRdb re-called the PCR reads, giving one row per CDR3 protein. The data hold around 670,000 distinct CDR3 sequences, with about 12% observed a single time. CDR3 length equals 16 residues. Germline V gene data show CDR1 as PRHDT and CDR2 as FYEKMQ (reference sequence). V was pared by 1 base and J by 1 base, with 11 bases between. A remark on this clonotype: Its antigen is not identified.

The sample was PBMCs, taken before TCRalphabeta/CD19-depleted stem cell transplant. This chain uses TRBV13 with TRBJ2-1; D not resolved. The clonotype originates from a girl aged 2-9 years with congenital amegakaryocytic thrombocytopenia, due to receive a stem cell transplant. In nucleotides, the CDR3 is TGTGCCAGCAGCTTAGATACGGCGGTTTCCTACAATGAGCAGTTCTTC. Protein: CASSLDTAVSYNEQFF.